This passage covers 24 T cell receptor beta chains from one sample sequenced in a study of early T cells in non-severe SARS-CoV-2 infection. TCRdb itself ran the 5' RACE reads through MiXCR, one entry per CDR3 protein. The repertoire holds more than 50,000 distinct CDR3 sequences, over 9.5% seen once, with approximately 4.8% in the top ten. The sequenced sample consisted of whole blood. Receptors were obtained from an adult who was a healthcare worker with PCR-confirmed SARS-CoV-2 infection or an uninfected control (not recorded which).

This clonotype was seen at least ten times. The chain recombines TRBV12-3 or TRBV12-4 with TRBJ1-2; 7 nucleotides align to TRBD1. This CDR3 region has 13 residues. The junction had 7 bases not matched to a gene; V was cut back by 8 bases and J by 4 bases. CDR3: CASSWDRSYGYTF. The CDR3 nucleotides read TGTGCCAGCTCCTGGGACAGATCCTATGGCTACACCTTC.

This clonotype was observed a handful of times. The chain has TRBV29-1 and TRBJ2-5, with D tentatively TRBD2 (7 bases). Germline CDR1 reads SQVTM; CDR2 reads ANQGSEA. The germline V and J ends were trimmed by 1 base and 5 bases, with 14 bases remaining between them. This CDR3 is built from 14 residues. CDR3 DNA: TGCAGCGTTGAAGGAACGGGGGGCGGGGAGACCCAGTACTTC. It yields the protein CSVEGTGGGETQYF.

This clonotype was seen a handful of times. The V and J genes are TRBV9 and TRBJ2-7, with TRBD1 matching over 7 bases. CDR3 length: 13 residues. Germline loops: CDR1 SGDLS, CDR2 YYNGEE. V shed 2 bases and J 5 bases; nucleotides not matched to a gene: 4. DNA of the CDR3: TGTGCCAGCAGCGTCGACAGGGCCAACGAGCAGTACTTC. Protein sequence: CASSVDRANEQYF.

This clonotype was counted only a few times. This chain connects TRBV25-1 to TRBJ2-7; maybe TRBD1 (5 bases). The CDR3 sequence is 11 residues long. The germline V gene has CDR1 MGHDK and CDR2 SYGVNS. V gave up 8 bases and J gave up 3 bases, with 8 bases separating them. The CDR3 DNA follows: TGTGCCAGCTCGGACAACTACGAGCAGTACTTC. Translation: CASSDNYEQYF.

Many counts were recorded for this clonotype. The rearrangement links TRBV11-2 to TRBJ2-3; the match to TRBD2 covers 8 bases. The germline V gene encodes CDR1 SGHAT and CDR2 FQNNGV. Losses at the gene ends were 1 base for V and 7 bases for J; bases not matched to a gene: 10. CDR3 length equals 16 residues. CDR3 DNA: TGTGCCAGCAGCTTAGTGGGACTAGGGGTTCAGAATACGCAGTATTTT. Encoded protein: CASSLVGLGVQNTQYF.

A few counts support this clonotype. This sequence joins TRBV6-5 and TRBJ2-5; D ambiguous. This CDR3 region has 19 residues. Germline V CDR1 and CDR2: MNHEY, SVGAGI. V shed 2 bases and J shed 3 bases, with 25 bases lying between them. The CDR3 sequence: CASSYTPGPIRVAEETQYF. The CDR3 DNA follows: TGTGCCAGCAGTTACACCCCGGGCCCCATACGAGTAGCCGAAGAGACCCAGTACTTC.

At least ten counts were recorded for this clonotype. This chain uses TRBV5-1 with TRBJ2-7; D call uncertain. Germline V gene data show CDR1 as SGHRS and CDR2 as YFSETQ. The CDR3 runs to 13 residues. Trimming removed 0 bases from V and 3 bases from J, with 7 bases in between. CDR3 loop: CASSLDPSYEQYF. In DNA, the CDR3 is TGCGCCAGCAGCTTGGACCCTAGCTACGAGCAGTACTTC. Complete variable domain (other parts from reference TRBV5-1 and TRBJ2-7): KAGVTQTPRYLIKTRGQQVTLSCSPISGHRSVSWYQQTPGQGLQFLFEYFSETQRNKGNFPGRFSGRQFSNSRSEMNVSTLELGDSALYLCASSLDPSYEQYFGPGTRLTVT.

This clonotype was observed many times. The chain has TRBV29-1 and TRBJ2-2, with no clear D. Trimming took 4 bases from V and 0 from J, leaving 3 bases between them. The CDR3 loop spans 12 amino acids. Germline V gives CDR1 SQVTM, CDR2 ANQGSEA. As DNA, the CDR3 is TGCAGCGTTGGCCCGAACACCGGGGAGCTGTTTTTT. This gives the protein CSVGPNTGELFF.

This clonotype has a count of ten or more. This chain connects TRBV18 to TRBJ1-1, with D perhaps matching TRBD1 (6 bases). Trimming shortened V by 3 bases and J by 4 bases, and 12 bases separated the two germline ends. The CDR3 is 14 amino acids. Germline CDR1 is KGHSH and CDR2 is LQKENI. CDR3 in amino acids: CASSPSGAGTEAFF. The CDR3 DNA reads TGTGCCAGCTCACCTTCAGGGGCTGGCACTGAAGCTTTCTTT.

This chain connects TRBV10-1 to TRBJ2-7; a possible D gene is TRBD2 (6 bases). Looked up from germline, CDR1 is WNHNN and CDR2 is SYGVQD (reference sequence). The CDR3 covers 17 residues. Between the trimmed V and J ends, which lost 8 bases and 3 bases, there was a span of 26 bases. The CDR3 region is CASPTLLPPLAYYEQYF. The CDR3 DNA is TGCGCCAGCCCCACCTTACTGCCCCCACTAGCTTACTACGAGCAGTACTTC.

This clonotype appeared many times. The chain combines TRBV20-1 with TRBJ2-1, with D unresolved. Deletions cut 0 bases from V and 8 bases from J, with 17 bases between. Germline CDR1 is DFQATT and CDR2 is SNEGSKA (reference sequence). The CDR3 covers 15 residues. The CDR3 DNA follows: TGCAGTGCTAGAGATCTCGCGCAGGTTGGGCATGAGCAGTTCTTC. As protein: CSARDLAQVGHEQFF.

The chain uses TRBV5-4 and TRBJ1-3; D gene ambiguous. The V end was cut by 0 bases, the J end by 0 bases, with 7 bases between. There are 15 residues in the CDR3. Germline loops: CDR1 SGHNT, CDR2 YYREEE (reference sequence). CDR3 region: CASSLEGNSGNTIYF. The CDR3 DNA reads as TGTGCCAGCAGCTTGGAAGGGAACTCTGGAAACACCATATATTTT.

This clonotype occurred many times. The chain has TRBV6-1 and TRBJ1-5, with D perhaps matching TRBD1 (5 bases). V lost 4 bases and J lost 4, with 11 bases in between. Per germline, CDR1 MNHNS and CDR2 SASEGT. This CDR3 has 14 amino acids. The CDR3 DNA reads TGTGCCAGCAGTGCCCGGGACGGTAATCAGCCCCAGCATTTT. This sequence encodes CASSARDGNQPQHF.

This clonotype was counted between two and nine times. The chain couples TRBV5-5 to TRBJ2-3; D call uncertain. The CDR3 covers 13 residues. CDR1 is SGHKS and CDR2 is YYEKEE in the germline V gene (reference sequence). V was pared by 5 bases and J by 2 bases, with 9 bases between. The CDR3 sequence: CASSPFPTDTQYF. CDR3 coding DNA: TGTGCCAGCAGTCCCTTCCCCACAGATACGCAGTATTTT.

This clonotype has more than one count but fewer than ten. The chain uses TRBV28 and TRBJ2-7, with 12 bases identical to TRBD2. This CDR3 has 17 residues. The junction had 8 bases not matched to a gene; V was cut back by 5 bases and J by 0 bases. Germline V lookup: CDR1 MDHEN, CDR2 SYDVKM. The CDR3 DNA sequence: TGTGCCAGCAGTATCCGGACTAGCGGGACGATCTCCTACGAGCAGTACTTC. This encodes CASSIRTSGTISYEQYF.

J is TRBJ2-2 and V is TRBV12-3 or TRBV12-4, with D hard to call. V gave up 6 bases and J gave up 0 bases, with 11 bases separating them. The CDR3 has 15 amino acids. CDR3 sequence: CASSPVTANTGELFF. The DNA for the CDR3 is TGTGCCAGCAGCCCAGTTACTGCGAACACCGGGGAGCTGTTTTTT.

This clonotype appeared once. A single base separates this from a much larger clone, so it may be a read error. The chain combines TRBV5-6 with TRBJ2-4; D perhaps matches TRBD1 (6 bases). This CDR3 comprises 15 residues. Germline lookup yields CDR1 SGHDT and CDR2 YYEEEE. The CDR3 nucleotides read TGTACCAGCAGCTTGAGGGGGATAGCCAAAAACATTCAGTACTTC. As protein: CTSSLRGIAKNIQYF.

The CDR3 bases are TGCGCCAGCAGCTTCGTTGGGCGGGAGGGGTCGTTCTTC. Amino acid sequence: CASSFVGREGSFF. The chain combines TRBV5-1 with TRBJ2-1; 9 nucleotides line up with TRBD2. This CDR3 has 13 residues. V shed 2 bases, J shed 15 bases, and the junction held 9 bases outside the gene matches. Germline V gene sequence: CDR1 SGHRS, CDR2 YFSETQ.

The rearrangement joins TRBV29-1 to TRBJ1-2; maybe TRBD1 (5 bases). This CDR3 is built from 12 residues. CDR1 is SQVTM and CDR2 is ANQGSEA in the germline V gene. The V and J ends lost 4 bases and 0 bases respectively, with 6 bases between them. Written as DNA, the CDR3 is TGCAGCGTTGGGGGGACTAACTATGGCTACACCTTC. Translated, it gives CSVGGTNYGYTF.

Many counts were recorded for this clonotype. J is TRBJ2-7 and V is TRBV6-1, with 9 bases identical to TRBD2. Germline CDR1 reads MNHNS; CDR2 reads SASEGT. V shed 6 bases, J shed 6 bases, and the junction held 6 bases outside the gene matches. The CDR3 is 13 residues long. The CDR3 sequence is CASRGTSSSEQYF. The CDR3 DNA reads TGTGCCAGCAGGGGGACTAGCTCTTCCGAGCAGTACTTC.

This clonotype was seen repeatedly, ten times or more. The CDR3: CASSRSGQGIQETQYF. Written as DNA, the CDR3 is TGCGCCAGCAGCCGGTCGGGACAGGGTATTCAAGAGACCCAGTACTTC. The chain combines TRBV5-1 with TRBJ2-5, with TRBD1 identical over 9 bases. J lost 2 bases, V lost 4 bases, and 9 bases had no gene match. This CDR3 contains 16 residues. The germline gives CDR1 SGHRS, CDR2 YFSETQ.

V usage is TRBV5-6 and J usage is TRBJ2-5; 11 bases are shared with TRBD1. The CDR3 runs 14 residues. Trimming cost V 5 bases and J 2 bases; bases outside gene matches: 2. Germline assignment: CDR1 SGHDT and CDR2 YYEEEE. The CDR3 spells CASRGTGGQETQYF. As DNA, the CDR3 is TGTGCCAGCAGGGGGACAGGGGGTCAAGAGACCCAGTACTTC. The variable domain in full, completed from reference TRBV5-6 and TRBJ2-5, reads DAGVTQSPTHLIKTRGQQVTLRCSPKSGHDTVSWYQQALGQGPQFIFQYYEEEERQRGNFPDRFSGHQFPNYSSELNVNALLLGDSALYLCASRGTGGQETQYFGPGTRLLVL.

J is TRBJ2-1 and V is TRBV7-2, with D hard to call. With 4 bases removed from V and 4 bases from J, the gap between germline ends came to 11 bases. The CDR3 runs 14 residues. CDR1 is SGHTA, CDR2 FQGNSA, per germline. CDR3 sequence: CASSSAPMYNEQFF. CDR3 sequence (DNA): TGTGCCAGCAGCTCCGCCCCGATGTACAATGAGCAGTTCTTC.

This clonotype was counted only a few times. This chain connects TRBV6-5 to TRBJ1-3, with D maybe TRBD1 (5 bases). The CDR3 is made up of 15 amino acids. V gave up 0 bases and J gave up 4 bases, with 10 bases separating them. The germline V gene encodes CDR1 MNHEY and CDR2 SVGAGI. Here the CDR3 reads CASSYSKPGGNTIYF. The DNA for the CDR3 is TGTGCCAGCAGTTACTCGAAACCAGGGGGAAACACCATATATTTT.